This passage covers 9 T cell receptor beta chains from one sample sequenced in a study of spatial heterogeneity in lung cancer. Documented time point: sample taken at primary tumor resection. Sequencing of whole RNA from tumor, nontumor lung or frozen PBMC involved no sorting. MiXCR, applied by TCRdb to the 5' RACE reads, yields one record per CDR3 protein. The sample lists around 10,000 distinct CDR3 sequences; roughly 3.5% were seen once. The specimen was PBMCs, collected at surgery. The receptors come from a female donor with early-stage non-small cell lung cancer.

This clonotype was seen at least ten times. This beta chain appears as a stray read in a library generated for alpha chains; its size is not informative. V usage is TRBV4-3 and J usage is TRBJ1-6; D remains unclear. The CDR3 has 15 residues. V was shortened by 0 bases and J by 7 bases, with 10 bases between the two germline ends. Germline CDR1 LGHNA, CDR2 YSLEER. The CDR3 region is CASSQDRAANSPLHF. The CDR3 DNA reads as TGCGCCAGCAGCCAAGATCGGGCCGCGAATTCACCCCTCCACTTT.

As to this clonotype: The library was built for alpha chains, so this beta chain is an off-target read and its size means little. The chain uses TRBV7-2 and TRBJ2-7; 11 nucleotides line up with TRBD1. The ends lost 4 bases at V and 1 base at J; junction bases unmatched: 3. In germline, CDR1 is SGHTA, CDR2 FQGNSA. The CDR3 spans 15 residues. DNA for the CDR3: TGTGCCAGCAGCTCGGACAGGGGGCGTTCCTACGAGCAGTACTTC. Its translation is CASSSDRGRSYEQYF. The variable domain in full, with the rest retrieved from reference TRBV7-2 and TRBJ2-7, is GAGVSQSPSNKVTEKGKDVELRCDPISGHTALYWYRQSLGQGLEFLIYFQGNSAPDKSGLPSDRFSAERTGGSVSTLTIQRTQQEDSAVYLCASSSDRGRSYEQYFGPGTRLTVT.

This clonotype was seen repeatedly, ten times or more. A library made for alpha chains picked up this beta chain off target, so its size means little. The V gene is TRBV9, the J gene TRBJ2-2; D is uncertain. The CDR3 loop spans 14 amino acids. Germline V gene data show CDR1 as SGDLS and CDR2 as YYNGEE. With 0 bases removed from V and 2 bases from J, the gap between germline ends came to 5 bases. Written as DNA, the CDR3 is TGTGCCAGCAGCGTAGAAGTTAACACCGGGGAGCTGTTTTTT. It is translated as CASSVEVNTGELFF.

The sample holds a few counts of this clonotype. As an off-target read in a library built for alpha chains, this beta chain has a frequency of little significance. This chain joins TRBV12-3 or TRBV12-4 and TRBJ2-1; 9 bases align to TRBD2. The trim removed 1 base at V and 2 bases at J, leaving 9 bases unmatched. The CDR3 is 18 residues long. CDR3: CASSLGPPLAGTYNEQFF. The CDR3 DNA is TGTGCCAGCAGTTTAGGCCCCCCACTAGCGGGTACCTACAATGAGCAGTTCTTC.

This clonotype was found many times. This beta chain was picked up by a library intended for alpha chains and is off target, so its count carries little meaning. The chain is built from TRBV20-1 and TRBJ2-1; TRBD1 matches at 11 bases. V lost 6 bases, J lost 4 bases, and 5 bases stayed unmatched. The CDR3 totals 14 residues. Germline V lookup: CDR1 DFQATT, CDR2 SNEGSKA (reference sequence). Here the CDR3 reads CSALDRGQYNEQFF. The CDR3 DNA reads TGCAGTGCCCTGGACAGGGGGCAATACAATGAGCAGTTCTTC.

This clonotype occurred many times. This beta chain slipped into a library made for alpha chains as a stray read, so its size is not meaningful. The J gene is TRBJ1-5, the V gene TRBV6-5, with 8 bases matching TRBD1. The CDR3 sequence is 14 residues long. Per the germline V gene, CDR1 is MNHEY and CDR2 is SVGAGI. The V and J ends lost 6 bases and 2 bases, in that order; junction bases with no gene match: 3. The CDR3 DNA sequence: TGTGCCAGCAGCCTGACAGGGGGCAATCAGCCCCAGCATTTT. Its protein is CASSLTGGNQPQHF.

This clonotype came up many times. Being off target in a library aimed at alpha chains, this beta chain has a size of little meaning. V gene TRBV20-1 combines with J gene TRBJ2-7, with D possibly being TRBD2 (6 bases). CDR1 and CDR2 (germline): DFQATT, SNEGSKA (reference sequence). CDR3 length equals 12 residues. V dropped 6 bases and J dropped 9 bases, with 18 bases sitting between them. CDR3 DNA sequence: TGCAGTGCGAGACCCTCTTTGGGGGGGCAGTACTTC. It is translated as CSARPSLGGQYF.

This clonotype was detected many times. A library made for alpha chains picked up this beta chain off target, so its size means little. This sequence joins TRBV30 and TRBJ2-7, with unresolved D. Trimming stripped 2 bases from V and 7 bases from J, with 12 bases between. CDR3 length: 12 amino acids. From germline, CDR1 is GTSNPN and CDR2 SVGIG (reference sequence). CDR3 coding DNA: TGTGCCTGGAGTACCCCGTTGGGGGAGCAGTACTTC. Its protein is CAWSTPLGEQYF.

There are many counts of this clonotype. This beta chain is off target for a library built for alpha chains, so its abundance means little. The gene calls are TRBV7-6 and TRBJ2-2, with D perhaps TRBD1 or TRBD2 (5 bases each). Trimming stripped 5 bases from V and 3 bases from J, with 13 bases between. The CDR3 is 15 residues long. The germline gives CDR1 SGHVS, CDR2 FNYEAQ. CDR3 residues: CASSETGADTGELFF. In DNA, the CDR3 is TGTGCCAGCAGCGAAACCGGGGCGGACACCGGGGAGCTGTTTTTT.